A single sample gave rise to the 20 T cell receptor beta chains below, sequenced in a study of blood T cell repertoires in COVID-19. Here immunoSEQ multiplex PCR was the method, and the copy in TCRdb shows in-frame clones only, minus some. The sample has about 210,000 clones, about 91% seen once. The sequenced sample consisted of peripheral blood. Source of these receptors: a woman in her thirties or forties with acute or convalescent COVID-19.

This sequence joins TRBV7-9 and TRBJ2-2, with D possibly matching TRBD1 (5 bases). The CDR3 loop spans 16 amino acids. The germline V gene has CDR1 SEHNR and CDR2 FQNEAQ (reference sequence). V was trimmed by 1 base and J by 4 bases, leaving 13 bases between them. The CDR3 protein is CASSLGFREGTGELFF. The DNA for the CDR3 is TGTGCCAGCAGCTTAGGTTTCAGGGAAGGCACCGGGGAGCTGTTTTTT. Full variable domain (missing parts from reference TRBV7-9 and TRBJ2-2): DTGVSQNPRHKITKRGQNVTFRCDPISEHNRLYWYRQTLGQGPEFLTYFQNEAQLEKSRLLSDRFSAERPKGSFSTLEIQRTEQGDSAMYLCASSLGFREGTGELFFGEGSRLTVL.

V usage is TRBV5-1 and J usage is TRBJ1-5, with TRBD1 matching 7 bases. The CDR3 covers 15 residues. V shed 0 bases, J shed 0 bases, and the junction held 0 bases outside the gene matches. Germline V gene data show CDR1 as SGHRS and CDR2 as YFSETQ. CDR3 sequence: CASSLGTGSNQPQHF. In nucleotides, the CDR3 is TGCGCCAGCAGCTTGGGGACAGGTAGCAATCAGCCCCAGCATTTT. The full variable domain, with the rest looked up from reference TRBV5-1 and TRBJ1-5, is KAGVTQTPRYLIKTRGQQVTLSCSPISGHRSVSWYQQTPGQGLQFLFEYFSETQRNKGNFPGRFSGRQFSNSRSEMNVSTLELGDSALYLCASSLGTGSNQPQHFGDGTRLSIL.

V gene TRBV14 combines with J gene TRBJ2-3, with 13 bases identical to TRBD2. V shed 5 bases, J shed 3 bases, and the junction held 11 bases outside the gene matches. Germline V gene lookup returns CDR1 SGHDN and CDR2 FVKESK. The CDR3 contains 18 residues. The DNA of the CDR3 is TGTGCCAGCAGCTCGGGACTAGCGGGGATTCTTACTACAGATACGCAGTATTTT. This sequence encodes CASSSGLAGILTTDTQYF.

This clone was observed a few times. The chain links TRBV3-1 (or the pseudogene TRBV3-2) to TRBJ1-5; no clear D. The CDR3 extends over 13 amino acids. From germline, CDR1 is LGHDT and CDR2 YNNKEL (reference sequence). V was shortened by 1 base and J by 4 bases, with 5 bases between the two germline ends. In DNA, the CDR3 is TGTGCCAGCAGCCAAGCTCGGAATCAGCCCCAGCATTTT. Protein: CASSQARNQPQHF.

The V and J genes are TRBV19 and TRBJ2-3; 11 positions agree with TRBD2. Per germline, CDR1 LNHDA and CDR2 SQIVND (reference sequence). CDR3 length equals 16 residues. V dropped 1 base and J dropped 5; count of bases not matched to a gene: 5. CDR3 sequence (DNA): TGTGCCAGTAGTATAGTTAGCGGGGGGGCGAAAGATACGCAGTATTTT. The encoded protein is CASSIVSGGAKDTQYF. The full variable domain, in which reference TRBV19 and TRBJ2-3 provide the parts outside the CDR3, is DGGITQSPKYLFRKEGQNVTLSCEQNLNHDAMYWYRQDPGQGLRLIYYSQIVNDFQKGDIAEGYSVSREKKESFPLTVTSAQKNPTAFYLCASSIVSGGAKDTQYFGPGTRLTVL.

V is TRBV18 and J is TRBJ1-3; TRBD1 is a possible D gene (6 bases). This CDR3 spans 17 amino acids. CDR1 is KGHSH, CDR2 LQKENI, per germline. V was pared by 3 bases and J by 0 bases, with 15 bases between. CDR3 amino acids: CASSPFNGQNSGNTIYF. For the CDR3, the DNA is TGTGCCAGCTCACCCTTTAATGGACAGAACTCTGGAAACACCATATATTTT.

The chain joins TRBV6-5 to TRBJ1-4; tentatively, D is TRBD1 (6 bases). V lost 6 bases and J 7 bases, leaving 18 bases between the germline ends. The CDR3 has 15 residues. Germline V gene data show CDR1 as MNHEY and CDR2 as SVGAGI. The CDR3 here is CASRGGAARSEKLFF. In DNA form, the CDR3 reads TGTGCCAGCAGGGGGGGGGCAGCGCGAAGTGAAAAACTGTTTTTT.

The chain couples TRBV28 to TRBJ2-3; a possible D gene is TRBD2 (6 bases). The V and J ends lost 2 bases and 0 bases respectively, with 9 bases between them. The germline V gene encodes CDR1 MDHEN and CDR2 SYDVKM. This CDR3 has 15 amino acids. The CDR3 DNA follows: TGTGCCAGCAGTTTAAGTCGGGGGAGCACAGATACGCAGTATTTT. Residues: CASSLSRGSTDTQYF.

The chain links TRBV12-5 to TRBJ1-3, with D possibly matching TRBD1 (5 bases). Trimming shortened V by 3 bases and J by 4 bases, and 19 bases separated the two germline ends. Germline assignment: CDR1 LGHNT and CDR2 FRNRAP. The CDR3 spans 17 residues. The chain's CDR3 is CASGFLFRRGEGNTIYF. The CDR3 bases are TGTGCTAGTGGTTTTCTTTTTAGGAGGGGAGAAGGAAACACCATATATTTT.

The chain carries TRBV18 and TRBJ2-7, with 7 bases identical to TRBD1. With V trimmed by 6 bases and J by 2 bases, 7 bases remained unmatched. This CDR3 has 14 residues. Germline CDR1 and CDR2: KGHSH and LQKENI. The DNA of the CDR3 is TGTGCCAGCTCCCGACAGGGAAAAGCCTACGAGCAGTACGTC. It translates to CASSRQGKAYEQYV.

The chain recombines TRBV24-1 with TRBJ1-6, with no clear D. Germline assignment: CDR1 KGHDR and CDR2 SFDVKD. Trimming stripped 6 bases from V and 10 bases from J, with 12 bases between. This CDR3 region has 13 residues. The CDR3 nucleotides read TGTGCCACCAGTACCGGTTCGAGCTCACCCCTCCACTTT. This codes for CATSTGSSSPLHF.

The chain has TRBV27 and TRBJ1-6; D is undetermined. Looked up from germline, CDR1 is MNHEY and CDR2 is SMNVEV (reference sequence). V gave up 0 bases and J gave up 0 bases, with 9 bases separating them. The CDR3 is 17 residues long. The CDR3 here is CASSLSRMSSYNSPLHF. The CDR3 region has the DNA TGTGCCAGCAGTTTATCGAGGATGAGCTCCTATAATTCACCCCTCCACTTT.

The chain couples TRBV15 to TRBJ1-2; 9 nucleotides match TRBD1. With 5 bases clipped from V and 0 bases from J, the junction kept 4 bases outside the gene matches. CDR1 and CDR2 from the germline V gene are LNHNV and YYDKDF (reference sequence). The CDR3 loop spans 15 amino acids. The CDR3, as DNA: TGTGCCACCAGCCCACGGGACAGGGCTAACTATGGCTACACCTTC. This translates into CATSPRDRANYGYTF. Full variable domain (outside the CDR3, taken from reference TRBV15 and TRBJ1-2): DAMVIQNPRYQVTQFGKPVTLSCSQTLNHNVMYWYQQKSSQAPKLLFHYYDKDFNNEADTPDNFQSRRPNTSFCFLDIRSPGLGDTAMYLCATSPRDRANYGYTFGSGTRLTVV.

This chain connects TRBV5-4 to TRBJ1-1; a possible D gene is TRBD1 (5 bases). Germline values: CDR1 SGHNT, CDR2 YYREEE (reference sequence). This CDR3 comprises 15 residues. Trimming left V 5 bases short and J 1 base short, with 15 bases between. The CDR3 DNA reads TGTGCCAGCAGGCGGGACTCCCCCCCGAACACTGAAGCTTTCTTT. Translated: CASRRDSPPNTEAFF.

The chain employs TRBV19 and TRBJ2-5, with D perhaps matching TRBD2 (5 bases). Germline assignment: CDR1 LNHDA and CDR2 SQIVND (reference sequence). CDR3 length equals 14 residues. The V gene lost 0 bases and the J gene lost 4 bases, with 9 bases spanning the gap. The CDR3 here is CASSIDPGGETQYF. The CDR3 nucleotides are TGTGCCAGTAGTATAGATCCAGGAGGAGAGACCCAGTACTTC.

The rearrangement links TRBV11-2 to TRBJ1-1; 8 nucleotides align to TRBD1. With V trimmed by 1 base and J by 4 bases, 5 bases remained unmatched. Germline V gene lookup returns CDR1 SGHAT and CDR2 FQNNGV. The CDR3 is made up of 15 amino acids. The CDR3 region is CASSLGPGGITEAFF. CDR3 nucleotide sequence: TGTGCCAGCAGCTTAGGTCCAGGGGGCATCACTGAAGCTTTCTTT. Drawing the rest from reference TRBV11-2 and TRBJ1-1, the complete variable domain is EAGVAQSPRYKIIEKRQSVAFWCNPISGHATLYWYQQILGQGPKLLIQFQNNGVVDDSQLPKDRFSAERLKGVDSTLKIQPAKLEDSAVYLCASSLGPGGITEAFFGQGTRLTVV.

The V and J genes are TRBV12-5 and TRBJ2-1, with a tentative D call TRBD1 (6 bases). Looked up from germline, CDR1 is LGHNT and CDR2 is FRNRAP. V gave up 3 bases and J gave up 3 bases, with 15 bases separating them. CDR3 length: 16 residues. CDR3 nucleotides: TGTGCTAGTGGTTTTGATCTCCAGGGGAACTACAATGAGCAGTTCTTC. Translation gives CASGFDLQGNYNEQFF.

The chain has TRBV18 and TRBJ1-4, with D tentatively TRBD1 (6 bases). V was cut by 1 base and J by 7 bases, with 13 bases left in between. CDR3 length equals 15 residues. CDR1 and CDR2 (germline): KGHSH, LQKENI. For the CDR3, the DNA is TGTGCCAGCTCACCACGGACAGCCTTTGGTGAAAAACTGTTTTTT. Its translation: CASSPRTAFGEKLFF.

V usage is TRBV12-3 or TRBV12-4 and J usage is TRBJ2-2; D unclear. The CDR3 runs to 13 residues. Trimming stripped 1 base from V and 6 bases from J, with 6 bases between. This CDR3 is CASSLVVPGELFF. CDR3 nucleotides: TGTGCCAGCAGTTTAGTAGTCCCCGGGGAGCTGTTTTTT.

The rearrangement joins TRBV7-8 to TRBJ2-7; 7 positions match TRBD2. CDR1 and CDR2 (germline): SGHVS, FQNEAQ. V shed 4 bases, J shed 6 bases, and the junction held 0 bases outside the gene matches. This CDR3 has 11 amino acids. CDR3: CASSWGGEQYV. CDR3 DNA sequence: TGTGCCAGCAGCTGGGGGGGCGAGCAGTACGTC.